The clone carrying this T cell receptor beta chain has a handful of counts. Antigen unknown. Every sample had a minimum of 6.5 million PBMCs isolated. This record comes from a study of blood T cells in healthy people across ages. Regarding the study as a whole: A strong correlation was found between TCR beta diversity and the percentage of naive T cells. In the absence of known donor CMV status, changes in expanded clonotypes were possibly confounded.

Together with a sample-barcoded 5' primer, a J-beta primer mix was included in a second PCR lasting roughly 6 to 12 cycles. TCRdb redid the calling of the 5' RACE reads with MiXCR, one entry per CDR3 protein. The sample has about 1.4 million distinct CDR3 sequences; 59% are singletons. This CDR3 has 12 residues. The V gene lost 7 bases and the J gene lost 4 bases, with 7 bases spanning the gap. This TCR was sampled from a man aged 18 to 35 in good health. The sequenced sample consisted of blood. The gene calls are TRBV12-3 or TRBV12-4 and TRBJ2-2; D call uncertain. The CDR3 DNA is TGTGCCAGCATCCTTCTCACCGGGGAGCTGTTTTTT. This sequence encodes CASILLTGELFF.